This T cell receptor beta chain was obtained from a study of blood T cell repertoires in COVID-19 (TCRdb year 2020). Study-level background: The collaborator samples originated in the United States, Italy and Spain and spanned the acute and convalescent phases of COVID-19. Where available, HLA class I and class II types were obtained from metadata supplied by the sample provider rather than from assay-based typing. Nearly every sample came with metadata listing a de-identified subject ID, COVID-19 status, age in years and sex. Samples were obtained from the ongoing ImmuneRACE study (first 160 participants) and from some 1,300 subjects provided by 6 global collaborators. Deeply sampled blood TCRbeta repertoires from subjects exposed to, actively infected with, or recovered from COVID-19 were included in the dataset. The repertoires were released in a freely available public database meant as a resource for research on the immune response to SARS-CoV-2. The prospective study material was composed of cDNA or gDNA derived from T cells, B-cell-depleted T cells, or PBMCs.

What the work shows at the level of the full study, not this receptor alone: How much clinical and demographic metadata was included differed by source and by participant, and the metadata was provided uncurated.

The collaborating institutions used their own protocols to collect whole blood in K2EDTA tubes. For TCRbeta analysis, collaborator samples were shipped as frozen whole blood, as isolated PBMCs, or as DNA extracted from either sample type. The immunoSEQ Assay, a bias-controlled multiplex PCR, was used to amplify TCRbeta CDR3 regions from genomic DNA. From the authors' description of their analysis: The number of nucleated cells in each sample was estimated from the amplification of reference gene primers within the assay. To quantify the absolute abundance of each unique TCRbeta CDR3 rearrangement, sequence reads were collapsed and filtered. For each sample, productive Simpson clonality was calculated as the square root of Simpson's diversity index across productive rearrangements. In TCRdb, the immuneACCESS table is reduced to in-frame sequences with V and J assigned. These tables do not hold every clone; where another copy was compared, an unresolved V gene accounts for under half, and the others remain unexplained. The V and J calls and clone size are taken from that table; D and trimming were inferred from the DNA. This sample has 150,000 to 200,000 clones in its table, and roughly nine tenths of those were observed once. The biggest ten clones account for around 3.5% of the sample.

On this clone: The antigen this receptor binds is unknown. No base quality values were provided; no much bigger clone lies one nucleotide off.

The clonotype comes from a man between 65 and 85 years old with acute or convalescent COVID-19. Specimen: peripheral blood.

The DNA sequence is as follows: TGTGCCAGCAGCTTCCAGGGACTAGCGGGCACAGATACGCAGTATTTT. Translated, this gives CASSFQGLAGTDTQYF. The chain was built from TRBV7-2 and TRBJ2-3; TRBD2 agrees with 11 junctional bases. The CDR3 numbers 16 residues from cysteine through phenylalanine. Of the read, only the CDR3 DNA is kept; its 48 bases are in frame from base 1. Unmatched junction bases come to 3, with V trimmed by 3 bases and J by 1 base. CDR1 SGHTA and CDR2 FQGNSA were looked up in the germline V gene.